The clone carrying this T cell receptor beta chain was picked up many times. What it binds is unknown. This may stem from a read error, because a much larger clone lies one nucleotide away. Other nucleotide sequences from this sample produce the same CDR3. TCRdb keeps only in-frame clones here, not all; method: immunoSEQ multiplex PCR. Here the sample spans about 120,000 clones, 55% to 70% being singletons. There are 13 residues in the CDR3. Germline V gene data show CDR1 as MRHNA and CDR2 as SNTAGT. Between the trimmed V and J ends, which lost 0 bases and 2 bases, there was a span of 3 bases. Only Caucasian adults living in Nashville, Tennessee made up the donor group. The sample originates from a study of shared clonotypes between healthy human individuals. Study-wide results and limits: A reduction in generation probabilities was seen for non-shared clonotypes relative to those shared by all four donors.

This sequence joins TRBV6-4 and TRBJ2-3; D gene ambiguous. The source material was memory CD8+ T cells sorted from blood. Described subset: CD45RO+ cells pooled with CCR7-negative TemRA cells. This sequence was found in a woman in her 30s in good health. CDR3 loop: CASSDSATDTQYF. CDR3 DNA sequence: TGTGCCAGCAGTGACTCGGCCACAGATACGCAGTATTTT.